Shown below are 28 T cell receptor beta chains from a single sample sequenced in a study of cytomegalovirus exposure and HLA in healthy donors. Measured with immunoSEQ multiplex PCR; TCRdb has only the in-frame clones, and not every one. Among more than 200,000 clones listed, roughly 87% were seen once. Sequencing was done on a sample of PBMCs. These receptors were obtained from a man aged 18 to 29 in good health and CMV-seropositive.

The rearrangement joins TRBV27 to TRBJ2-3, with D perhaps TRBD2 (6 bases). The CDR3 has 13 amino acids. Trimming pared 6 bases from V and 4 bases from J, leaving 11 bases between. Germline V gene data show CDR1 as MNHEY and CDR2 as SMNVEV (reference sequence). The CDR3 loop is CASRRRRADTQYF. In DNA, the CDR3 is TGTGCCAGCAGAAGAAGGAGGGCAGATACGCAGTATTTT.

The chain carries TRBV25-1 and TRBJ2-1; TRBD2 might be the D (6 bases). Germline V gene lookup returns CDR1 MGHDK and CDR2 SYGVNS. Between the trimmed V and J ends, which lost 1 base and 5 bases, there was a span of 12 bases. CDR3 size: 15 residues. The CDR3 DNA reads TGTGCCAGCAGTGAATCGAAGGTAGCGGACAATGAGCAGTTCTTC. This translates into CASSESKVADNEQFF.

The J gene is TRBJ1-3, the V gene TRBV7-2; no clear D gene. The CDR3 totals 14 residues. With 1 base removed from V and 8 bases from J, the gap between germline ends came to 12 bases. Germline V CDR1 and CDR2: SGHTA, FQGNSA. CDR3 sequence: CASSLVSSDYTIYF. CDR3 in DNA: TGTGCCAGCAGCTTAGTTTCTTCGGATTACACCATATATTTT.

The CDR3 region is CASSFVNTEAFF. The CDR3 DNA follows: TGTGCCAGCAGCTTCGTGAACACTGAAGCTTTCTTT. The chain is built from TRBV7-9 and TRBJ1-1; no definite D call. This CDR3 is built from 12 residues. Trimming removed 3 bases from V and 0 bases from J, with 2 bases in between. Germline-derived CDR1 and CDR2 are SEHNR and FQNEAQ (reference sequence).

J is TRBJ2-2 and V is TRBV7-2; weak D call: TRBD1 (5 bases). Germline CDR1 and CDR2: SGHTA and FQGNSA. The CDR3 spans 14 residues. Trimming took off 3 bases at V and 3 bases at J, with 8 bases between the two ends. CDR3 amino acids: CASSLQGYTGELFF. Written as DNA, the CDR3 is TGTGCCAGCAGCTTGCAGGGATACACCGGGGAGCTGTTTTTT.

The gene calls are TRBV5-1 and TRBJ2-3; TRBD1 aligns across 9 bases. V was clipped by 0 bases and J by 2 bases; unmatched bases: 4. This CDR3 is built from 16 residues. The germline V gene has CDR1 SGHRS and CDR2 YFSETQ. The CDR3 DNA follows: TGCGCCAGCAGCTTGGGGGGACAGGGATACACAGATACGCAGTATTTT. Residues: CASSLGGQGYTDTQYF.

The chain joins TRBV4-1 to TRBJ1-1, with unresolved D. Trimming stripped 0 bases from V and 4 bases from J, with 15 bases between. The CDR3 totals 16 residues. Germline loops: CDR1 MGHRA, CDR2 YSYEKL. As DNA, the CDR3 is TGCGCCAGCAGCCAAGAACCCCGAAGCCTTCTCACTGAAGCTTTCTTT. Protein: CASSQEPRSLLTEAFF.

V is TRBV4-3 and J is TRBJ1-2; D ambiguous. Trimming cost V 0 bases and J 6 bases, with 8 bases left between them. The CDR3 loop spans 13 amino acids. From germline, CDR1 is LGHNA and CDR2 YSLEER. The DNA for the CDR3 is TGCGCCAGCAGCCAAGATTGGAGCCATGGCTACACCTTC. It is translated as CASSQDWSHGYTF.

This rearrangement joins TRBV19 to TRBJ1-2, with D unresolved. The V end was cut by 6 bases, the J end by 0 bases, with 8 bases between. Germline values: CDR1 LNHDA, CDR2 SQIVND (reference sequence). This CDR3 comprises 13 residues. The CDR3 spells CASSPTTNYGYTF. CDR3 in DNA: TGTGCCAGTAGCCCAACAACTAACTATGGCTACACCTTC.

The chain uses TRBV27 and TRBJ2-7; TRBD2 matches at 8 bases. CDR3 length equals 13 residues. Trimming cost V 6 bases and J 3 bases; bases outside gene matches: 4. The V gene's germline CDR1 is MNHEY and CDR2 SMNVEV (reference sequence). CDR3 in amino acids: CASRTGTSYEQYF. Here the CDR3 DNA reads TGTGCCAGCAGGACCGGGACTAGCTACGAGCAGTACTTC.

The rearrangement links TRBV6-1 to TRBJ2-3, with TRBD2 matching 14 bases. Germline CDR1 is MNHNS and CDR2 is SASEGT. J was trimmed by 4 bases and V by 4 bases; bases with no gene match: 7. This CDR3 is built from 17 residues. CDR3 amino acids: CASSGRLAGGSSDTQYF. The CDR3 coding sequence is TGTGCCAGCAGTGGCCGACTAGCGGGAGGGAGCTCAGATACGCAGTATTTT.

There are a few counts of this clone. The rearrangement links TRBV5-1 to TRBJ2-1; D ambiguous. This CDR3 comprises 16 residues. CDR1 and CDR2 (germline): SGHRS, YFSETQ. Trimming stripped 9 bases from V and 6 bases from J, with 25 bases between. In nucleotides, the CDR3 is TGCGCCACCAGACCCCCGGGCAGCGCCACTATCAATGAGCAGTTCTTC. This translates into CATRPPGSATINEQFF. The whole variable domain, filled in from reference TRBV5-1 and TRBJ2-1, reads KAGVTQTPRYLIKTRGQQVTLSCSPISGHRSVSWYQQTPGQGLQFLFEYFSETQRNKGNFPGRFSGRQFSNSRSEMNVSTLELGDSALYLCATRPPGSATINEQFFGPGTRLTVL.

This rearrangement joins TRBV6-5 to TRBJ2-1, with TRBD2 matching over 8 bases. This CDR3 has 15 residues. V dropped 6 bases and J dropped 0; count of bases not matched to a gene: 4. The germline V gene encodes CDR1 MNHEY and CDR2 SVGAGI. The CDR3 DNA reads TGTGCCAGCAGCAGCGGGAGACGCTCCTACAATGAGCAGTTCTTC. This sequence encodes CASSSGRRSYNEQFF.

V gene TRBV4-3 combines with J gene TRBJ2-1; TRBD2 aligns across 9 bases. The J segment lost 2 bases and the V segment lost 1 base, leaving 3 bases of the junction unmatched. The CDR3 totals 16 residues. The V gene's germline CDR1 is LGHNA and CDR2 YSLEER. The CDR3 sequence is CASSQGGGRAYNEQFF. The CDR3 DNA sequence: TGCGCCAGCAGCCAAGGGGGCGGGAGGGCCTACAATGAGCAGTTCTTC.

The rearrangement joins TRBV29-1 to TRBJ2-2, with a possible D match to TRBD2 (5 bases). Germline assignment: CDR1 SQVTM and CDR2 ANQGSEA. Trimming removed 3 bases at V and 7 bases at J, with 12 bases between. The length of the CDR3 is 13 residues. The CDR3 region is CSVETGSGGELFF. In DNA form, the CDR3 reads TGCAGCGTTGAGACTGGGAGCGGCGGGGAGCTGTTTTTT.

The chain joins TRBV4-3 to TRBJ2-2, with 10 nucleotides matching TRBD2. The CDR3 spans 16 residues. Germline CDR1 LGHNA, CDR2 YSLEER. After removal of 1 base from V and 3 bases from J, the junction contained 2 bases not matched to a gene. CDR3 sequence (DNA): TGCGCCAGCAGCCAAGGACTAGCGGGTTACACCGGGGAGCTGTTTTTT. Translated, it gives CASSQGLAGYTGELFF.

J is TRBJ2-7 and V is TRBV6-5, with 8 bases aligning to TRBD2. V lost 5 bases to trimming and J lost 4 bases; unmatched junction nucleotides: 7. Germline CDR1 reads MNHEY; CDR2 reads SVGAGI. The CDR3 is 14 amino acids. The CDR3 sequence is CASSPTGRGYEQYF. CDR3 bases: TGTGCCAGCAGTCCAACCGGGAGGGGGTACGAGCAGTACTTC.

This clone is a singleton in its sample. The chain links TRBV2 to TRBJ1-1, with D possibly being TRBD1 (5 bases). The CDR3 consists of 14 residues. The V gene lost 5 bases and the J gene lost 1 base, with 11 bases spanning the gap. Germline V gives CDR1 SNHLY, CDR2 FYNNEI. CDR3 nucleotides: TGTGCCAGCAGTTTCGGGGGGTGGAACACTGAAGCTTTCTTT. This sequence encodes CASSFGGWNTEAFF.

The CDR3 loop reads CASSLGASGRLDTQYF. The DNA of the CDR3 is TGTGCCAGCAGCTTGGGGGCTAGCGGGAGGTTGGATACGCAGTATTTT. The chain is built from TRBV5-4 and TRBJ2-3, with 11 bases fitting TRBD2. V shed 0 bases and J 6 bases; nucleotides not matched to a gene: 6. The germline gives CDR1 SGHNT, CDR2 YYREEE (reference sequence). This CDR3 has 16 amino acids.

The CDR3 protein is CASSFSSGTYEQYF. The CDR3, as DNA: TGCGCCAGCAGCTTCTCTAGCGGGACGTACGAGCAGTACTTC. The chain couples TRBV5-1 to TRBJ2-7; 9 bases match TRBD2. This CDR3 region has 14 residues. CDR1 and CDR2 (germline): SGHRS, YFSETQ. The ends lost 2 bases at V and 4 bases at J; junction bases unmatched: 4. Based on the CDR3 plus reference TRBV5-1 and TRBJ2-7, the full variable domain is KAGVTQTPRYLIKTRGQQVTLSCSPISGHRSVSWYQQTPGQGLQFLFEYFSETQRNKGNFPGRFSGRQFSNSRSEMNVSTLELGDSALYLCASSFSSGTYEQYFGPGTRLTVT.

The gene calls are TRBV7-9 and TRBJ1-3; D uncertain. Between the trimmed V and J ends, which lost 3 bases and 2 bases, there was a span of 8 bases. The length of the CDR3 is 14 residues. The germline gives CDR1 SEHNR, CDR2 FQNEAQ (reference sequence). The CDR3 DNA follows: TGTGCCAGCAGCTTCGTGGCGGCTGGAAACACCATATATTTT. Translation gives CASSFVAAGNTIYF.

The count of this clone is one. The rearrangement uses TRBV29-1 and TRBJ2-7, with 7 bases identical to TRBD2. The CDR3 is 15 residues long. Looked up from germline, CDR1 is SQVTM and CDR2 is ANQGSEA. The ends lost 4 bases at V and 6 bases at J; junction bases unmatched: 15. The CDR3 loop is CSVVPSLLGGTEQYF. The DNA of the CDR3 is TGCAGCGTTGTACCGAGCCTCTTGGGGGGGACCGAGCAGTACTTC.

J is TRBJ2-7 and V is TRBV11-2, with TRBD2 matching 10 bases. The V gene's germline CDR1 is SGHAT and CDR2 FQNNGV. The CDR3 is 19 residues long. The V segment lost 3 bases and the J segment 0 bases; nucleotides outside the gene matches: 14. The chain's CDR3 is CASSLGRLRTSGASYEQYF. CDR3 nucleotide sequence: TGTGCCAGCAGCTTGGGTCGCTTGCGGACTAGCGGAGCCTCCTACGAGCAGTACTTC.

CDR3 nucleotides: TGTGCCAGCAGTGAAGGCCAGGACAGGTCTTACAATGAGCAGTTCTTC. It specifies CASSEGQDRSYNEQFF. The chain combines TRBV6-1 with TRBJ2-1, with 7 bases identical to TRBD1. This CDR3 comprises 16 residues. CDR1 is MNHNS and CDR2 is SASEGT in the germline V gene. J lost 4 bases, V lost 1 base, and 7 bases had no gene match.

J is TRBJ2-1 and V is TRBV5-1; 8 bases agree with TRBD2. This CDR3 comprises 15 residues. The germline V gene has CDR1 SGHRS and CDR2 YFSETQ. Germline trimming cut 2 bases from V and 7 bases from J; bases unmatched to any gene: 8. The CDR3, as DNA: TGCGCCAGCAGCTTCGCAGCGGGAGAAGGAAATGAGCAGTTCTTC. Protein: CASSFAAGEGNEQFF.

The chain combines TRBV28 with TRBJ2-1; D is possibly TRBD1 (6 bases). The V gene's germline CDR1 is MDHEN and CDR2 SYDVKM. The CDR3 sequence is 15 residues long. V gave up 6 bases and J gave up 3 bases, with 15 bases separating them. As DNA, the CDR3 is TGTGCCAGCAGGTCCGACAGGCTCAGCTACAATGAGCAGTTCTTC. Protein product: CASRSDRLSYNEQFF.

In the case of this clone: At one end, the junction sequence differs from germline, possibly due to a read error. J is TRBJ1-2 and V is TRBV7-9; no clear D. Germline CDR1 reads SEHNR; CDR2 reads FQNEAQ (reference sequence). The CDR3 loop spans 10 amino acids. CDR3 in amino acids: CASSLISWAF. DNA of the CDR3: TGTGCCAGCAGCTTAATATCATGGGCCTTC.

The chain has TRBV11-2 and TRBJ2-5, with D possibly being TRBD2 (5 bases). V lost 2 bases and J lost 7, with 11 bases in between. Germline V CDR1 and CDR2: SGHAT, FQNNGV. The CDR3 covers 13 residues. CDR3 sequence: CASSLSDYGTQYF. CDR3 coding DNA: TGTGCCAGCAGCTTAAGTGACTATGGGACCCAGTACTTC.